This passage covers 19 T cell receptor beta chains from one sample sequenced in a study of blood T cell repertoires in COVID-19. TCRdb's table, derived via immunoSEQ multiplex PCR, lists solely in-frame clones and lacks some. The sample consists of tens of thousands of clones, around nine tenths of them appearing once. The sample comprised peripheral blood. The receptors derive from a man aged 55 to 70 with active COVID-19.

The J gene is TRBJ1-5, the V gene TRBV18, with TRBD1 as a possible D gene (5 bases). The germline V gene encodes CDR1 KGHSH and CDR2 LQKENI. CDR3 length: 16 residues. V was pared by 3 bases and J by 8 bases, with 20 bases between. The CDR3 bases are TGTGCCAGCTCACCTTCCGGAGAGGCATCCAGGGAGCCCCAGCATTTT. It is translated as CASSPSGEASREPQHF.

The chain is built from TRBV27 and TRBJ2-5; 7 nucleotides line up with TRBD2. The V and J ends lost 2 bases and 4 bases, in that order; junction bases with no gene match: 7. CDR1 MNHEY and CDR2 SMNVEV come from the germline V gene (reference sequence). The CDR3 is 15 residues long. As DNA, the CDR3 is TGTGCCAGCAGTTTAGGAGGGAGGGCCGGAGAGACCCAGTACTTC. Amino acids: CASSLGGRAGETQYF.

The chain couples TRBV11-2 to TRBJ2-7; the D gene is possibly TRBD2 (5 bases). Trimming removed 3 bases at V and 0 bases at J, with 15 bases between. The germline V gene encodes CDR1 SGHAT and CDR2 FQNNGV. CDR3 length equals 16 residues. CDR3 loop: CASSLEPDSASYEQYF. In DNA form, the CDR3 reads TGTGCCAGCAGCTTGGAGCCGGACTCAGCCTCCTACGAGCAGTACTTC.

CDR3 nucleotides: TGTGCCAGCAGTTTGCGCGAGACCCAGTACTTC. Amino acids: CASSLRETQYF. V gene TRBV12-3 or TRBV12-4 combines with J gene TRBJ2-5, with D uncertain. V lost 3 bases and J lost 5, with 4 bases in between. The CDR3 length is 11 residues.

This chain connects TRBV27 to TRBJ2-7; possible D gene TRBD2, 6 bases. CDR1 is MNHEY, CDR2 SMNVEV, per germline (reference sequence). The CDR3 spans 15 residues. Trimming removed 5 bases from V and 3 bases from J, with 17 bases in between. The CDR3 loop reads CASSALTGAHYEQYF. CDR3 sequence (DNA): TGTGCCAGCAGTGCCCTGACGGGAGCCCACTACGAGCAGTACTTC.

The chain recombines TRBV5-5 with TRBJ1-4; tentatively, D is TRBD1 (5 bases). Germline V gene lookup returns CDR1 SGHKS and CDR2 YYEKEE (reference sequence). V was clipped by 2 bases and J by 8 bases, with 13 bases between them. The CDR3 has 14 residues. In DNA, the CDR3 is TGTGCCAGCAGCTTAGCGGGGCCCCCCGAAAAACTGTTTTTT. It is translated as CASSLAGPPEKLFF.

This clone was seen a single time. The chain couples TRBV5-1 to TRBJ2-5; 9 bases fit TRBD2. With 1 base clipped from V and 5 bases from J, the junction kept 3 bases outside the gene matches. The CDR3 is made up of 14 amino acids. The V gene's germline CDR1 is SGHRS and CDR2 YFSETQ. The CDR3 loop reads CASSLTSGFETQYF. The DNA for the CDR3 is TGCGCCAGCAGCTTGACTAGCGGGTTTGAGACCCAGTACTTC.

This clone was seen at least ten times. This chain uses TRBV11-2 with TRBJ2-2, with 9 bases that match TRBD1. Trimming at V came to 4 bases and at J to 4 bases, leaving 7 bases not matched to a gene. Germline V lookup: CDR1 SGHAT, CDR2 FQNNGV. The CDR3 is 16 residues long. CDR3 in DNA: TGTGCCAGCAGCTCAAGGGACAGGGTTTCCACCGGGGAGCTGTTTTTT. This translates into CASSSRDRVSTGELFF.

V gene TRBV7-2 combines with J gene TRBJ2-6; 9 bases map to TRBD2. The CDR3 is made up of 18 amino acids. CDR1 is SGHTA, CDR2 FQGNSA, per germline. V trimming: 5 bases; J trimming: 0 bases; junction bases outside the gene matches: 8. This chain's CDR3 is CASSAQPSGISGANVLTF. The CDR3 nucleotides are TGTGCCAGCAGCGCGCAACCTAGCGGGATCTCTGGGGCCAACGTCCTGACTTTC.

The chain employs TRBV5-1 and TRBJ2-1; TRBD2 matches 9 bases. Germline CDR1 reads SGHRS; CDR2 reads YFSETQ. The CDR3 spans 14 residues. The junction had 5 bases not matched to a gene; V was cut back by 1 base and J by 9 bases. CDR3: CASSLRVAGVEQFF. CDR3 nucleotide sequence: TGCGCCAGCAGCTTGAGAGTAGCGGGAGTTGAGCAGTTCTTC.

The chain couples TRBV2 to TRBJ1-5; tentatively, D is TRBD1 (5 bases). V lost 2 bases, J lost 6 bases, and 11 bases lay in between. CDR1 SNHLY and CDR2 FYNNEI come from the germline V gene. The CDR3 is made up of 14 amino acids. The CDR3 region is CASSENWGRQPQHF. Written as DNA, the CDR3 is TGTGCCAGCAGTGAAAATTGGGGCCGTCAGCCCCAGCATTTT.

The chain is built from TRBV29-1 and TRBJ2-3, with 10 bases identical to TRBD1. Per the germline V gene, CDR1 is SQVTM and CDR2 is ANQGSEA. Losses at the gene ends were 8 bases for V and 4 bases for J; bases not matched to a gene: 6. The CDR3 is made up of 13 amino acids. CDR3 sequence: CSPRTGGSDTQYF. The CDR3 nucleotides read TGCAGCCCTCGGACAGGGGGTTCAGATACGCAGTATTTT.

The chain is built from TRBV28 and TRBJ1-1; D ambiguous. In germline, CDR1 is MDHEN, CDR2 SYDVKM. The V end was cut by 5 bases, the J end by 1 base, with 8 bases between. CDR3 length equals 13 residues. The CDR3 here is CASSRRPNTEAFF. Written as DNA, the CDR3 is TGTGCCAGCAGTCGGAGGCCGAACACTGAAGCTTTCTTT.

This clone came up a few times. This sequence joins TRBV11-2 and TRBJ1-1; unclear D gene. V was trimmed by 1 base and J by 4 bases, leaving 7 bases between them. Germline assignment: CDR1 SGHAT and CDR2 FQNNGV. The CDR3 sequence is 13 residues long. Here the CDR3 reads CASSLVEATEAFF. CDR3 coding DNA: TGTGCCAGCAGCTTAGTTGAGGCCACTGAAGCTTTCTTT.

CDR3 bases: TGTGCCAGCAGTTTACGTCCGGGAGGGAATGAAAAACTGTTTTTT. Amino acid sequence: CASSLRPGGNEKLFF. V gene TRBV27 combines with J gene TRBJ1-4; D remains unclear. Trimming pared 2 bases from V and 5 bases from J, leaving 12 bases between. The CDR3 sequence is 15 residues long. Germline V gene data show CDR1 as MNHEY and CDR2 as SMNVEV (reference sequence). Together with reference TRBV27 and TRBJ1-4, the CDR3 gives the full variable domain: EAQVTQNPRYLITVTGKKLTVTCSQNMNHEYMSWYRQDPGLGLRQIYYSMNVEVTDKGDVPEGYKVSRKEKRNFPLILESPSPNQTSLYFCASSLRPGGNEKLFFGSGTQLSVL.

This clone showed up just once. The chain recombines TRBV7-8 with TRBJ2-5; TRBD2 matches 9 bases. The germline V gene has CDR1 SGHVS and CDR2 FQNEAQ. The CDR3 spans 17 residues. V was clipped by 5 bases and J by 3 bases; unmatched bases: 13. The DNA of the CDR3 is TGTGCCAGCAGCCTACCCCGTCAAGCGGGAGGAGAAGAGACCCAGTACTTC. This codes for CASSLPRQAGGEETQYF.

V gene TRBV6-6 combines with J gene TRBJ2-5; TRBD2 matches 12 bases. Looked up from germline, CDR1 is MNHNY and CDR2 is SVGAGI (reference sequence). The ends lost 6 bases at V and 2 bases at J; junction bases unmatched: 19. CDR3 length equals 20 residues. CDR3 residues: CASSPFVPTTGTSGQETQYF. DNA of the CDR3: TGTGCCAGCAGCCCCTTCGTCCCCACTACAGGGACTAGCGGGCAAGAGACCCAGTACTTC.

This rearrangement joins TRBV2 to TRBJ2-7; 7 bases fit TRBD2. V trimming: 0 bases; J trimming: 2 bases; junction bases outside the gene matches: 4. Germline V gene sequence: CDR1 SNHLY, CDR2 FYNNEI. CDR3 length: 15 amino acids. CDR3: CASSEASLAAYEQYF. The CDR3 DNA reads TGTGCCAGCAGTGAAGCATCGCTAGCGGCCTACGAGCAGTACTTC.

The CDR3 loop is CASSVEQNTGELFF. The CDR3 DNA sequence: TGTGCCAGCAGCGTAGAACAAAACACCGGGGAGCTGTTTTTT. This sequence joins TRBV9 and TRBJ2-2; D uncertain. The CDR3 loop spans 14 amino acids. Germline lookup yields CDR1 SGDLS and CDR2 YYNGEE. Trimming took 0 bases from V and 2 from J, leaving 5 bases between them.